Sequencing of this T cell receptor beta chain was carried out in a study of blood T cell repertoires in COVID-19. Study-level background: Both acute and convalescent COVID-19 samples were obtained from the United States, Italy and Spain. PBMCs, B-cell-depleted T cells, or T cells were the source of the cDNA or gDNA that made up the material.

Enrolled during active infection, Seattle patients were then followed longitudinally. V was trimmed by 0 bases and J by 3 bases, leaving 11 bases between them. The CDR3 is 16 amino acids. Germline V gene lookup returns CDR1 SEHNR and CDR2 FQNEAQ (reference sequence). The authors' processing: Reference gene primers were amplified, and this amplification served to estimate nucleated cell counts. TCRdb's table, derived via immunoSEQ multiplex PCR, lists solely in-frame clones and lacks some. V, J and clone size are taken as reported in that table, and D and trimming were inferred from the DNA itself. The sample has 230,000 or so clones, 81% seen once.

The chain uses TRBV7-9 and TRBJ1-4, with a tentative D call TRBD1 (6 bases). The TCR sequence derives from a woman aged 80 or over with COVID-19, enrolled during active disease. Sample: peripheral blood. CDR3 sequence: CASSLAGAGSNEKLFF. The CDR3 region has the DNA TGTGCCAGCAGCTTAGCGGGGGCAGGTTCTAATGAAAAACTGTTTTTT.